These T cell receptor beta chains were read from a single sample in a study of T cell changes during pregnancy in multiple sclerosis. TCRdb keeps only in-frame clones here, not all; method: immunoSEQ multiplex PCR. The data show over 30,000 clones, 88% seen once. Source: CD4+ T cells from peripheral blood mononuclear cells, taken before pregnancy. These receptors all come from a female donor with multiple sclerosis, enrolled in a pregnancy study. Both conserved end residues are part of each CDR3. The D gene is left open where the match is weak. Clone size, where shown, is once, few, many, or a class for clones that have expanded.

V gene	D gene	J gene	clone size	CDR3 DNA	CDR3 protein
TRBV5-1	NA	TRBJ2-7	NA	TGCGCCAGCAGCTCGAGCGGGTACACCTACGAGCAGTACTTC	CASSSSGYTYEQYF
TRBV19	NA	TRBJ1-3	NA	TGTGCCAGTAGTATAAGCGCAGATGCAACTGGAAACACCATATATTTT	CASSISADATGNTIYF
TRBV11-2	TRBD2	TRBJ2-7	NA	TGTGCCAGCGGCCGGGACTACAGCTCCTACGAGCAGTACTTC	CASGRDYSSYEQYF
TRBV6-1	NA	TRBJ1-3	NA	TGTGCCAGCGCGGGGGACTCTGGAAACACCATATATTTT	CASAGDSGNTIYF
TRBV18	NA	TRBJ2-1	NA	TGTGCCAGCTCACTAGCAGGGTCGTACAATGAGCAGTTCTTC	CASSLAGSYNEQFF
TRBV2	NA	TRBJ1-5	NA	TGTGCCAGCGGGGCCATTAGCAATCAGCCCCAGCATTTT	CASGAISNQPQHF
TRBV7-9	TRBD1	TRBJ2-5	NA	TGTGCCAGCAGCTCCGGGACAGGTCAAGAGACCCAGTACTTC	CASSSGTGQETQYF
TRBV2	TRBD1	TRBJ2-2	once	TGTGCCAGCAGGGAGGACAGGGTCCCCGGGGAGCTGTTTTTT	CASREDRVPGELFF
TRBV11-2	NA	TRBJ2-7	medium-sized	TGTGCCAGCAGCCCTCGTGGCGGAGTCTACGAGCAGTACTTC	CASSPRGGVYEQYF
TRBV7-6	NA	TRBJ2-5	NA	TGTGCCAGCAGCTTAGGAGCTGATCAAGAGACCCAGTACTTC	CASSLGADQETQYF
TRBV30	NA	TRBJ1-2	NA	TGTGCCTGGACCCAACTCTATGGCTACACCTTC	CAWTQLYGYTF
TRBV6-1	TRBD2	TRBJ2-5	NA	TGTGCCAGCAGTGAAGTGCTAGCGGGAGAAGAGACCCAGTACTTC	CASSEVLAGEETQYF
TRBV5-4	NA	TRBJ2-5	NA	TGTGCCAGCAGCTCTACCGGGACACCGCAAGAGACCCAGTACTTC	CASSSTGTPQETQYF
TRBV6-5	TRBD1	TRBJ2-1	NA	TGTGCCAGCAACCGACAGGGGAGGAATGAGCAGTTCTTC	CASNRQGRNEQFF
TRBV27	NA	TRBJ2-7	NA	TGTGCCAGCAGCACTTCTCACGAGCAGTACTTC	CASSTSHEQYF
TRBV11-2	TRBD2	TRBJ2-7	NA	TGTGCCAGCAGCTTTAACTATAGTCCGACTAGCGGGAGAAACTACGAGCAGTACTTC	CASSFNYSPTSGRNYEQYF
TRBV5-1	NA	TRBJ1-1	NA	TGCGCCAGCAGCCCTCAGGGGACGAGCGTGAACACTGAAGCTTTCTTT	CASSPQGTSVNTEAFF
TRBV18	NA	TRBJ2-3	NA	TGTGCCAGCTCACCACGGGCTACAGATACGCAGTATTTT	CASSPRATDTQYF
TRBV28	NA	TRBJ2-7	NA	TGTGCCAGCAGTAAGCGCTACGAGCAGTACTTC	CASSKRYEQYF
TRBV7-9	NA	TRBJ2-2	NA	TGTGCCAGCAGCTCGGCGGGACTTGGGGAGACTCGCACCGGGGAGCTGTTTTTT	CASSSAGLGETRTGELFF
TRBV11-2	NA	TRBJ1-2	NA	TGTGCCAGCAGCTTAGTGGTCAGGGGCGTCTATGGCTACACCTTC	CASSLVVRGVYGYTF
TRBV18	TRBD1	TRBJ2-7	NA	TGTGCCAGCTCACCGGGGACAGGGGGAAGTTACGAGCAGTACTTC	CASSPGTGGSYEQYF
TRBV6-6	TRBD1	TRBJ2-5	NA	TGTGCCAGCAGTGCGCCGGGACAGGGGGAAGAGACCCAGTACTTC	CASSAPGQGEETQYF
TRBV2	NA	TRBJ2-5	NA	TGTGCCAGCATTGCAGGGGAAGAGACCCAGTACTTC	CASIAGEETQYF
TRBV18	NA	TRBJ1-4	NA	TGTGCCAGCTCCCCCGGCTCGGGGGGAAATGAAAAACTGTTTTTT	CASSPGSGGNEKLFF
TRBV19	NA	TRBJ2-5	NA	TGTGCCAGTAGTACAACTAGTATTCAAGAGACCCAGTACTTC	CASSTTSIQETQYF
TRBV19	NA	TRBJ1-2	few	TGTGCCACCATCACCCCCTACAACGCCGGGGGCTACACCTTC	CATITPYNAGGYTF
TRBV4-1	NA	TRBJ1-4	NA	TGCGCCAGCAGCCGCGCAGCGGCGGAAAAACTGTTTTTT	CASSRAAAEKLFF
TRBV7-9	NA	TRBJ2-7	NA	TGTGCCAGCAGCTTAGGGCAGGTTGTCTACGAGCAGTACTTC	CASSLGQVVYEQYF
TRBV19	TRBD2	TRBJ2-1	NA	TGTGCCAGTAGTCCCCGGGCTAGCGGGAGAAGCCGGGAGCAGTTCTTC	CASSPRASGRSREQFF
TRBV7-9	NA	TRBJ1-5	NA	TGTGCCAGCAGCTTAGCAGGGAGAGGGCAGCATTTT	CASSLAGRGQHF
TRBV5-1	TRBD1	TRBJ1-2	NA	TGCGCCAGCAGCTATGGACAGGGCTCTAACTATGGCTACACCTTC	CASSYGQGSNYGYTF
TRBV7-2	NA	TRBJ1-2	NA	TGTGCCAGCAGCTTAGATCGGTACGGCTACACCTTC	CASSLDRYGYTF
TRBV4-1	TRBD2	TRBJ2-7	NA	TGCGCCAGCAGCCAAGGGGCCGGGACTAGCGGGACCTACGAGCAGTACTTC	CASSQGAGTSGTYEQYF
TRBV7-2	TRBD2	TRBJ2-1	NA	TGTGCCAGCAGCTTAGGACTAGCGGAAAACAATGAGCAGTTCTTC	CASSLGLAENNEQFF
TRBV15	TRBD1	TRBJ2-3	NA	TGTGCCACCAGCAGAAGGGGACAGGGCGGACGCACAGATACGCAGTATTTT	CATSRRGQGGRTDTQYF
TRBV30	NA	TRBJ2-5	NA	TGTGCCTGGACTAAACGGGAGACCCAGTACTTC	CAWTKRETQYF
TRBV11-3	NA	TRBJ2-5	NA	TGTGCCAGCAGCTCGGGACAAGAGACCCAGTACTTC	CASSSGQETQYF
TRBV10-3	NA	TRBJ2-1	NA	TGTGCCATCAGTAGGGGCGGCGGGGGCTATGAGCAGTTCTTC	CAISRGGGGYEQFF
TRBV30	NA	TRBJ2-5	NA	TGTAGCTCGGGATCGGAGACCCAGTACTTC	CSSGSETQYF
TRBV5-4	NA	TRBJ1-1	NA	TGTGCCAGCAGCCCCGGGACAATCACTGAAGCTTTCTTT	CASSPGTITEAFF
TRBV19	NA	TRBJ2-2	NA	TGTGCCAGTAGTACAGGACAGACAAACACCGGGGAGCTGTTTTTT	CASSTGQTNTGELFF
TRBV6-6	TRBD1	TRBJ1-1	NA	TGTGCCAGCAGTTACTTTGACAGGGGAGACACTGAAGCTTTCTTT	CASSYFDRGDTEAFF